These T cell receptor beta chains were read from a single sample in a study of blood T cell repertoires in COVID-19. Repertoires were generated with immunoSEQ multiplex PCR, while TCRdb's copy carries only in-frame clones and drops some. The sample lists about 670,000 clones; over 80% were seen once. Source material: peripheral blood. The receptors originated from a woman aged 18-29 years with acute or convalescent COVID-19. Each CDR3 is given with its conserved first and last residue. The order of the fields is clone size, D gene, V gene, J gene, CDR3 protein, CDR3 DNA. The D gene is left open where the match is weak. Size tells how often a clone was seen (once, few, many) or the class of an expanded clone, and some rows leave it out.

>NA|NA|TRBV4-3|TRBJ1-5
CASSQDRPTGGHSNQPQHF
TGCGCCAGCAGCCAAGATAGGCCCACCGGGGGGCATAGCAATCAGCCCCAGCATTTT
>NA|NA|TRBV18|TRBJ1-3
CASKETSGNTIYF
TGTGCCAGCAAGGAGACCTCTGGAAACACCATATATTTT
>NA|NA|TRBV5-1|TRBJ1-2
CASSLAWLDGYTF
TGCGCCAGCAGCTTGGCTTGGCTGGATGGCTACACCTTC
>NA|TRBD1|TRBV24-1|TRBJ2-1
CATSDSTGGANNEQFF
TGTGCCACCAGTGATTCGACAGGGGGCGCGAACAATGAGCAGTTCTTC
>once|NA|TRBV4-1|TRBJ1-1
CASSHIGQQNTEAFF
TGCGCCAGCAGCCATATAGGACAGCAGAACACTGAAGCTTTCTTT
>once|NA|TRBV9|TRBJ1-1
CASSLPPDSFTSAFF
TGTGCCAGCAGCCTTCCCCCTGACAGTTTCACTTCAGCTTTCTTT
>once|NA|TRBV10-2|TRBJ1-1
CASSVKGSEAFF
TGCGCCAGCAGTGTAAAGGGGTCAGAAGCTTTCTTT
>NA|NA|TRBV6-5|TRBJ1-1
CASSYSTKMAFF
TGTGCCAGCAGTTACTCGACAAAAATGGCTTTCTTT
>NA|TRBD1|TRBV30|TRBJ1-1
CAWSFTGGAGTEAFF
TGTGCCTGGAGCTTCACAGGGGGCGCTGGGACTGAAGCTTTCTTT
>NA|NA|TRBV6-5|TRBJ1-3
CASSLPGGNTIYF
TGTGCCAGCAGCCTCCCGGGAGGGAACACCATATATTTT
>NA|NA|TRBV2|TRBJ1-2
CASSALAGLEGYTF
TGTGCCAGCAGTGCCCTGGCAGGGCTCGAAGGCTACACCTTC
>NA|TRBD1|TRBV24-1|TRBJ2-2
CAIQTGATGELFF
TGTGCCATACAGACAGGGGCGACCGGGGAGCTGTTTTTT
>NA|TRBD1|TRBV4-1|TRBJ1-2
CASSQPDREIYGYTF
TGCGCCAGCAGCCAACCAGACAGGGAGATCTATGGCTACACCTTC
>NA|NA|TRBV4-1|TRBJ2-2
CASSQESVGELFF
TGCGCCAGCAGCCAGGAGAGCGTCGGGGAGCTGTTTTTT
>NA|TRBD1|TRBV20-1|TRBJ2-7
CSASQAPGQSFHEQYF
TGCAGTGCTAGTCAAGCCCCGGGACAGTCGTTCCACGAGCAGTACTTC
>NA|NA|TRBV18|TRBJ1-2
CASSPTDSNYGYTF
TGTGCCAGCTCACCTACGGACTCTAACTATGGCTACACCTTC
>NA|TRBD1|TRBV5-1|TRBJ1-5
CASSLTGADNQPQHF
TGCGCCAGCAGCTTAACAGGGGCAGACAATCAGCCCCAGCATTTT
>NA|NA|TRBV7-2|TRBJ2-3
CASSSTGISTDTQYF
TGTGCCAGCAGCTCAACGGGTATTAGCACAGATACGCAGTATTTT
>NA|NA|TRBV27|TRBJ1-6
CASSLRPRTHYNSPLHF
TGTGCCAGCAGTTTAAGGCCGCGGACACATTATAATTCACCCCTCCACTTT
>NA|TRBD2|TRBV5-1|TRBJ2-3
CASSGLAGGPDTQYF
TGCGCCAGCAGCGGACTAGCGGGGGGGCCCGATACGCAGTATTTT
>once|TRBD1|TRBV2|TRBJ1-1
CASSHTYISGDRANTEAFF
TGTGCCAGCAGTCATACATACATCTCCGGGGACAGGGCGAACACTGAAGCTTTCTTT
>NA|TRBD2|TRBV27|TRBJ2-7
CASSLSGGYEQYF
TGTGCCAGCAGCCTCAGCGGGGGTTACGAGCAGTACTTC
>NA|TRBD1|TRBV20-1|TRBJ1-2
CSASSGGASYGYTF
TGCAGTGCTAGTTCAGGGGGCGCATCCTATGGCTACACCTTC
>NA|TRBD1|TRBV2|TRBJ2-1
CASSEGVTGGNEQFF
TGTGCCAGCAGCGAAGGAGTAACAGGGGGCAATGAGCAGTTCTTC
>NA|NA|TRBV5-6|TRBJ1-3
CASSYPSSGNTIYF
TGTGCCAGCAGTTATCCTAGCTCTGGAAACACCATATATTTT
>NA|TRBD2|TRBV5-1|TRBJ2-3
CASSLVFGGFTDTQYF
TGCGCCAGCAGCTTGGTTTTCGGGGGGTTCACAGATACGCAGTATTTT
>NA|NA|TRBV30|TRBJ2-2
CAGEQGAGELFF
TGTGCCGGCGAGCAGGGCGCCGGGGAGCTGTTTTTT
>few|NA|TRBV9|TRBJ1-5
CASSPSVGAPGQPQHF
TGTGCCAGCAGCCCTTCGGTGGGGGCGCCGGGTCAGCCCCAGCATTTT
>NA|TRBD1|TRBV4-3|TRBJ1-2
CASSLQGKGGRRSAGYTF
TGCGCCAGCAGCCTTCAGGGGAAAGGGGGCAGGCGATCGGCGGGCTACACCTTC
>NA|TRBD1|TRBV7-2|TRBJ1-4
CASSPDRGEKLFF
TGTGCCAGCAGCCCGGACAGGGGCGAAAAACTGTTTTTT
>NA|TRBD2|TRBV19|TRBJ2-1
CASRIAGSSYNEQFF
TGTGCCAGTAGGATAGCGGGGAGCTCCTACAATGAGCAGTTCTTC
>NA|TRBD1|TRBV11-2|TRBJ1-4
CASTGGRTGNEKLFF
TGTGCCAGCACTGGCGGAAGGACAGGGAACGAAAAACTGTTTTTT
>NA|NA|TRBV7-6|TRBJ1-1
CASSLVVGGTEAFF
TGTGCCAGCAGCTTAGTAGTGGGGGGCACTGAAGCTTTCTTT